The 24 T cell receptor beta chains presented below share a single source sample, sequenced in a study of CD8 T cells in ankylosing spondylitis. Each CDR3 protein gets one entry after TCRdb re-called the 5' RACE reads with MiXCR. The profile shows approximately 340,000 distinct CDR3 sequences, about 15% of them singletons. Sequences were obtained from blood, either unsorted or a sorted T cell fraction (not recorded which). Receptors were obtained from a male donor with ankylosing spondylitis or in good health (not recorded which).

CDR3: CASSPSGGTGELFF. For the CDR3, the DNA is TGTGCCAGCAGTCCTAGCGGGGGGACCGGGGAGCTGTTTTTT. The chain uses TRBV25-1 and TRBJ2-2, with 11 bases matching TRBD2. J was trimmed by 5 bases and V by 5 bases; bases with no gene match: 1. CDR1 is MGHDK and CDR2 is SYGVNS in the germline V gene. This CDR3 spans 14 amino acids. The full variable domain, completed using reference TRBV25-1 and TRBJ2-2, is EADIYQTPRYLVIGTGKKITLECSQTMGHDKMYWYQQDPGMELHLIHYSYGVNSTEKGDLSSESTVSRIRTEHFPLTLESARPSHTSQYLCASSPSGGTGELFFGEGSRLTVL.

This chain joins TRBV6-5 and TRBJ2-2; TRBD2 matches at 12 bases. CDR3 size: 17 residues. In germline, CDR1 is MNHEY, CDR2 SVGAGI. J gave up 7 bases and V 2 bases, and 8 bases lay outside the gene matches. CDR3 loop: CASSYLLAGGPSGELFF. CDR3 DNA: TGTGCCAGCAGTTACCTCCTAGCGGGAGGGCCTAGCGGGGAGCTGTTTTTT.

At least ten counts were recorded for this clonotype. The CDR3 region is CASSSTGVSSGELFF. The CDR3 DNA follows: TGTGCCAGCAGCTCGACAGGGGTCTCGTCCGGGGAGCTGTTTTTT. The rearrangement joins TRBV11-1 to TRBJ2-2; 8 nucleotides line up with TRBD1. This CDR3 is 15 amino acids long. Per germline, CDR1 SGHAT and CDR2 FQDESV (reference sequence). Trimming took 4 bases from V and 6 from J; bases not matched to a gene: 7.

This clonotype was counted only a few times. The chain links TRBV5-1 to TRBJ2-5; D tentatively reads TRBD1 or TRBD2 (5 bases each). The CDR3 covers 15 residues. Trimming removed 1 base at V and 3 bases at J, with 13 bases between. The germline CDR1 and CDR2 sequences are SGHRS and YFSETQ. The CDR3 region is CASSLQGRKEETQYF. The CDR3 coding sequence is TGCGCCAGCAGCTTGCAGGGACGGAAAGAAGAGACCCAGTACTTC.

Many counts were recorded for this clonotype. The chain combines TRBV12-3 or TRBV12-4 with TRBJ1-1; D not resolved. Trimming removed 4 bases at V and 1 base at J, with 10 bases between. The CDR3 covers 14 residues. Written as DNA, the CDR3 is TGTGCCAGCAGTTGGTCGAAAACGAACACTGAAGCTTTCTTT. It translates to CASSWSKTNTEAFF.

The chain couples TRBV25-1 to TRBJ1-2, with 7 positions matching TRBD1. The CDR3 length is 15 residues. CDR1 MGHDK and CDR2 SYGVNS come from the germline V gene. Trimming took 3 bases from V and 4 from J; bases not matched to a gene: 8. CDR3 residues: CASSDPGQAPYGYTF. As DNA, the CDR3 is TGTGCCAGCAGTGACCCAGGACAGGCCCCCTATGGCTACACCTTC.

This clonotype was observed a handful of times. V usage is TRBV6-2 or TRBV6-3 and J usage is TRBJ1-2, with 9 bases identical to TRBD1. J gave up 2 bases and V 0 bases, and 13 bases lay outside the gene matches. Germline lookup yields CDR1 MNHEY and CDR2 SVGEGT. The CDR3 contains 19 residues. The CDR3: CASSYSTRVGTGSNYGYTF. CDR3 nucleotide sequence: TGTGCCAGCAGTTACTCCACGAGAGTCGGGACAGGGTCGAACTATGGCTACACCTTC.

This clonotype was recorded a few times. The gene calls are TRBV6-5 and TRBJ2-6, with TRBD1 matching over 7 bases. Germline assignment: CDR1 MNHEY and CDR2 SVGAGI. CDR3 length: 19 residues. Trimming cost V 0 bases and J 2 bases; bases outside gene matches: 10. The CDR3 DNA is TGTGCCAGCAGTTACTCTACGAAGACAGGGAGAGCTGGGGCCAACGTCCTGACTTTC. Its protein product is CASSYSTKTGRAGANVLTF.

In its sample, this clonotype was seen a few times. The genes are TRBV9 and TRBJ2-3; no clear D. CDR3 length: 16 amino acids. CDR1 is SGDLS and CDR2 is YYNGEE in the germline V gene. Trimming stripped 0 bases from V and 0 bases from J, with 11 bases between. The CDR3 protein is CASSVGGLSSTDTQYF. The CDR3 DNA reads TGTGCCAGCAGCGTAGGTGGCTTATCTAGCACAGATACGCAGTATTTT.

This clonotype was observed a few times. V is TRBV11-2 and J is TRBJ2-1; D ambiguous. Trimming took 1 base from V and 0 from J, leaving 7 bases between them. Germline V lookup: CDR1 SGHAT, CDR2 FQNNGV. The CDR3 covers 15 residues. CDR3 nucleotides: TGTGCCAGCAGCTTAGTAGGAGTCTCCTACAATGAGCAGTTCTTC. Translating gives CASSLVGVSYNEQFF.

The chain couples TRBV11-3 to TRBJ2-7; 8 bases are shared with TRBD1. The CDR3 has 13 amino acids. With 5 bases clipped from V and 7 bases from J, the junction kept 7 bases outside the gene matches. The germline V gene has CDR1 SGHNT and CDR2 YENEEA. CDR3 DNA: TGTGCCAGCAGCCCGGGACAGGATCTAGAGCAGTACTTC. The encoded protein is CASSPGQDLEQYF.

A few counts support this clonotype. The V call is TRBV5-1, the J call TRBJ1-1; possibly TRBD1 for D (6 bases). CDR1 and CDR2 from the germline V gene are SGHRS and YFSETQ. The ends were cut back, 0 bases at V and 4 bases at J, with 10 bases in the middle. The CDR3 covers 14 residues. CDR3: CASSLDGTFTEAFF. The DNA for the CDR3 is TGCGCCAGCAGCTTGGATGGGACATTCACTGAAGCTTTCTTT.

The rearrangement uses TRBV20-1 and TRBJ2-1; either TRBD1 or TRBD2 may fit D (5 bases each). Trimming pared 5 bases from V and 0 bases from J, leaving 20 bases between. Germline loops: CDR1 DFQATT, CDR2 SNEGSKA (reference sequence). The CDR3 extends over 17 amino acids. The CDR3 coding sequence is TGCAGTGCTCGGGATAAAAGGGACCTGAGCTCCTACAATGAGCAGTTCTTC. It yields the protein CSARDKRDLSSYNEQFF.

The chain couples TRBV29-1 to TRBJ2-7; 10 nucleotides agree with TRBD1. The CDR3 sequence is 15 residues long. CDR1 and CDR2 (germline): SQVTM, ANQGSEA. J lost 2 bases, V lost 1 base, and 5 bases had no gene match. The CDR3 DNA is TGCAGCGTTGAAGGCTCAGGACAGGGGGCCTACGAGCAGTACTTC. It yields the protein CSVEGSGQGAYEQYF.

The chain combines TRBV15 with TRBJ1-4; unclear D gene. Trimming took 0 bases from V and 8 from J, leaving 7 bases between them. This CDR3 region has 13 residues. CDR1 is LNHNV, CDR2 YYDKDF, per germline (reference sequence). The CDR3 reads CATSRDRLEKLFF. The CDR3 bases are TGTGCCACCAGCAGAGATAGGCTGGAAAAACTGTTTTTT.

This clonotype was observed many times. The V gene is TRBV5-1, the J gene TRBJ2-1; TRBD2 agrees at 8 bases. The CDR3 is 17 residues long. With 5 bases clipped from V and 5 bases from J, the junction kept 15 bases outside the gene matches. Germline V gene data show CDR1 as SGHRS and CDR2 as YFSETQ. DNA for the CDR3: TGCGCCAGCAGGAATTTCTTTGGTGGGACTAGTAACAATGAGCAGTTCTTC. It translates to CASRNFFGGTSNNEQFF.

This clonotype was observed a handful of times. V gene TRBV7-8 combines with J gene TRBJ2-5; D is perhaps TRBD2 (7 bases). CDR1 is SGHVS and CDR2 is FQNEAQ in the germline V gene. The CDR3 is made up of 12 amino acids. Trimming took off 5 bases at V and 9 bases at J, with 13 bases between the two ends. The CDR3 nucleotides read TGTGCCAGCAGCCAAGAGGGGGGGTCCCAGTACTTC. Translating it yields CASSQEGGSQYF. Complete variable domain (other parts from reference TRBV7-8 and TRBJ2-5): GAGVSQSPRYKVAKRGQDVALRCDPISGHVSLFWYQQALGQGPEFLTYFQNEAQLDKSGLPSDRFFAERPEGSVSTLKIQRTQQEDSAVYLCASSQEGGSQYFGPGTRLLVL.

There are a few counts of this clonotype. This chain uses TRBV5-1 with TRBJ2-5, with unresolved D. The CDR3 has 14 amino acids. Germline CDR1 is SGHRS and CDR2 is YFSETQ. V was pared by 1 base and J by 4 bases, with 11 bases between. This CDR3 reads CASSLNPRPETQYF. The DNA of the CDR3 is TGCGCCAGCAGCTTGAACCCGCGGCCAGAGACCCAGTACTTC.

This clonotype was counted only a few times. The chain links TRBV20-1 to TRBJ2-5; D is undetermined. The CDR3 is 12 amino acids. Trimming pared 1 base from V and 4 bases from J, leaving 7 bases between. The germline V gene has CDR1 DFQATT and CDR2 SNEGSKA (reference sequence). This CDR3 is CSARAGGETQYF. The CDR3, as DNA: TGCAGTGCTAGAGCGGGTGGAGAGACCCAGTACTTC.

The rearrangement links TRBV5-1 to TRBJ2-7; D might be TRBD1 (5 bases). The CDR3 loop spans 15 amino acids. The germline V and J ends were trimmed by 5 bases and 1 base, with 16 bases remaining between them. Germline V gene lookup returns CDR1 SGHRS and CDR2 YFSETQ. The CDR3 protein is CASSNPSGNSYEQYF. The CDR3 nucleotides are TGCGCCAGCAGTAATCCGTCAGGGAATTCCTACGAGCAGTACTTC.

In this sample, this clonotype turned up a few times. CDR3 in amino acids: CASSGSTGFNGGELFF. In nucleotides, the CDR3 is TGCGCCAGCAGCGGGTCCACAGGGTTCAACGGCGGGGAGCTGTTTTTT. The genes are TRBV5-1 and TRBJ2-2; TRBD1 is a possible D gene (6 bases). V shed 4 bases and J shed 7 bases, with 20 bases lying between them. The CDR3 covers 16 residues. Germline V CDR1 and CDR2: SGHRS, YFSETQ.

The DNA for the CDR3 is TGCGCCAGCAGCCTTGGGACTAGCGCTTACCAAGAGACCCAGTACTTC. It translates to CASSLGTSAYQETQYF. The V and J genes are TRBV5-1 and TRBJ2-5, with TRBD2 identical over 10 bases. The V segment lost 4 bases and the J segment 0 bases; nucleotides outside the gene matches: 6. The CDR3 totals 16 residues. Germline CDR1 reads SGHRS; CDR2 reads YFSETQ.

V is TRBV18 and J is TRBJ1-3; 7 bases fit TRBD1. Germline V gives CDR1 KGHSH, CDR2 LQKENI. This CDR3 is 17 amino acids long. V trimming: 2 bases; J trimming: 0 bases; junction bases outside the gene matches: 7. For the CDR3, the DNA is TGTGCCAGCTCACCAACGGGACAGCGAGCCTCTGGAAACACCATATATTTT. Its translation: CASSPTGQRASGNTIYF.

This clonotype showed up just a few times. This rearrangement joins TRBV28 to TRBJ1-4, with D unresolved. Germline CDR1 is MDHEN and CDR2 is SYDVKM. This CDR3 is 13 amino acids long. V shed 6 bases and J shed 7 bases, with 12 bases lying between them. CDR3 DNA: TGTGCCAGCAGATCCCGGCCGGGTGAAAAACTGTTTTTT. Amino acids: CASRSRPGEKLFF.